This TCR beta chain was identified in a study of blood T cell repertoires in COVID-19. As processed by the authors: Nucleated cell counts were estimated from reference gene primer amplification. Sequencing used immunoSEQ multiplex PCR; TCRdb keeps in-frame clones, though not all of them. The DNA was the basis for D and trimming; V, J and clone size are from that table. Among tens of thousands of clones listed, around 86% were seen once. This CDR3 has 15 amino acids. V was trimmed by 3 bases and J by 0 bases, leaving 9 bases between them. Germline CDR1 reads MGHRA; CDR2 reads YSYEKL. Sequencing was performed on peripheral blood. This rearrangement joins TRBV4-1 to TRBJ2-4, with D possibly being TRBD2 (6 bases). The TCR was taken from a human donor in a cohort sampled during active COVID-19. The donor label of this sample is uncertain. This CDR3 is CASSQGLIAKNIQYF. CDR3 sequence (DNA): TGCGCCAGCAGCCAGGGACTTATAGCCAAAAACATTCAGTACTTC.